The rows below give T cell receptor beta chains drawn from one sample of a study of OX40 agonist ivuxolimab in advanced cancers. Profiled with immunoSEQ multiplex PCR; TCRdb holds only in-frame clones, not every one. The repertoire holds 50,000 to 75,000 clones, with around 89% as singletons. The sequencing here drew on CD4+ or CD8+ T cells sorted from blood, taken in a trial of the OX40 agonist ivuxolimab. The source of these receptors is an adult with an advanced solid tumor such as melanoma, head and neck, liver or kidney cancer. The CDR3 runs from the conserved cysteine through the conserved F or W. The D gene is left open where the match is weak. Clone size appears in some rows only: once, few, many, or a class for an expanded clone.

CDR3aa	CDR3nt	v_gene	j_gene	d_gene	abundance
CASSMNSGNTIYF	TGTGCCAGCAGCATGAACTCTGGAAACACCATATATTTT	TRBV28	TRBJ1-3	-	once
CASTESGRVVDTQYF	TGTGCCAGCACCGAGAGCGGGAGAGTAGTAGATACGCAGTATTTT	TRBV11-2	TRBJ2-3	TRBD2	-
CAIKESTNEKLFF	TGTGCCATCAAGGAGTCCACTAATGAAAAACTGTTTTTT	TRBV10-3	TRBJ1-4	-	-
CATSDRGSNQPQHF	TGTGCCACCTCGGACAGGGGGTCCAATCAGCCCCAGCATTTT	TRBV10-3	TRBJ1-5	TRBD1	once
CSAPENTEAFF	TGCAGTGCCCCGGAGAACACTGAAGCTTTCTTT	TRBV20-1	TRBJ1-1	-	-
CASSPRQGSNEKLFF	TGTGCCAGCAGCCCCAGACAGGGATCTAATGAAAAACTGTTTTTT	TRBV7-8	TRBJ1-4	TRBD1	-
CASSLGQGWYNEQFF	TGTGCCAGCAGCCTCGGACAGGGATGGTACAATGAGCAGTTCTTC	TRBV7-9	TRBJ2-1	TRBD1	-
CASSAVLAGVTGELFF	TGTGCCAGCAGCGCTGTACTAGCGGGGGTCACCGGGGAGCTGTTTTTT	TRBV7-2	TRBJ2-2	TRBD2	-
CASSLGGVLLGTQYF	TGTGCCAGTTCACTGGGGGGGGTCCTATTAGGGACCCAGTACTTC	TRBV2	TRBJ2-5	TRBD2	-
CASSQGRATEAFF	TGCGCCAGCAGCCAAGGCAGGGCGACTGAAGCTTTCTTT	TRBV4-1	TRBJ1-1	-	-
CASSPPGGGNGYTF	TGTGCCAGCAGTCCCCCGGGGGGCGGGAATGGCTACACCTTC	TRBV6-6	TRBJ1-2	-	few
CASSLVQILEKADTQYF	TGTGCCAGCAGCTTAGTCCAGATATTAGAGAAAGCAGATACGCAGTATTTT	TRBV7-9	TRBJ2-3	-	-
CASFSAPGASEAFF	TGTGCCAGCTTTTCAGCCCCAGGGGCGAGTGAAGCTTTCTTT	TRBV6-5	TRBJ1-1	-	-
CASSLDSDINTEAFF	TGTGCCAGCAGCTTAGATAGCGACATAAACACTGAAGCTTTCTTT	TRBV11-3	TRBJ1-1	-	-
CASTPGWDPDEQYF	TGTGCCAGCACCCCGGGGTGGGATCCTGACGAGCAGTACTTC	TRBV6-1	TRBJ2-7	-	-
CASSASAPWETQYF	TGTGCCAGCAGCGCTTCGGCCCCGTGGGAGACCCAGTACTTC	TRBV9	TRBJ2-5	-	few
CASSITGVYEQYF	TGTGCCAGTAGTATAACAGGGGTGTACGAGCAGTACTTC	TRBV19	TRBJ2-7	TRBD1	-
CASSPGQGRAAQETQYF	TGTGCCAGTAGTCCGGGACAGGGCCGTGCGGCACAAGAGACCCAGTACTTC	TRBV19	TRBJ2-5	TRBD1	-
CASSPGGGGQPQHF	TGCGCCAGCAGCCCGGGGGGCGGAGGTCAGCCCCAGCATTTT	TRBV5-1	TRBJ1-5	-	-
CASTPRRDTEAFF	TGTGCCAGTACCCCTAGACGTGACACTGAAGCTTTCTTT	TRBV19	TRBJ1-1	-	few
CASSFTGSTNYGYTF	TGTGCCAGCAGTTTCACAGGGTCGACTAACTATGGCTACACCTTC	TRBV28	TRBJ1-2	-	-
CASSPGASGGEEQYF	TGTGCTAGCAGCCCGGGAGCTAGCGGGGGTGAAGAGCAGTACTTC	TRBV7-7	TRBJ2-7	TRBD2	-
CASKAETYEQYF	TGTGCCAGTAAGGCGGAAACCTACGAGCAGTACTTC	TRBV19	TRBJ2-7	-	-
CASRLNTGELFF	TGTGCCAGCAGACTAAACACCGGGGAGCTGTTTTTT	TRBV28	TRBJ2-2	-	-
CASSLSTAYGYTF	TGTGCCAGCAGCTTGTCGACAGCCTATGGCTACACCTTC	TRBV5-6	TRBJ1-2	-	once
CASSERQGSGNTIYF	TGTGCCAGCAGTGAAAGACAGGGCTCTGGAAACACCATATATTTT	TRBV6-4	TRBJ1-3	TRBD1	once
CSVASDIYTEAFF	TGCAGCGTTGCGAGTGACATTTACACTGAAGCTTTCTTT	TRBV29-1	TRBJ1-1	-	-
CSADSGTDTQYF	TGCAGCGCGGACAGCGGCACAGATACGCAGTATTTT	TRBV29-1	TRBJ2-3	-	-
CASSQDREERIAKNIQYF	TGCGCCAGCAGCCAAGACAGGGAAGAACGAATAGCCAAAAACATTCAGTACTTC	TRBV4-1	TRBJ2-4	-	-
CASSFNRENEAFF	TGTGCCAGCAGCTTTAACAGGGAGAATGAAGCTTTCTTT	TRBV7-2	TRBJ1-1	-	few
CASSFGQGNTEAFF	TGTGCCAGCAGCTTCGGACAGGGGAACACTGAAGCTTTCTTT	TRBV7-2	TRBJ1-1	TRBD1	-
CASSNPSGRVSGELFF	TGTGCCAGCAGCAACCCTAGCGGGAGGGTTTCCGGGGAGCTGTTTTTT	TRBV5-4	TRBJ2-2	TRBD2	-
CASSRQNSNTEAFF	TGTGCCAGCTCACGACAGAACTCGAACACTGAAGCTTTCTTT	TRBV18	TRBJ1-1	-	-
CASSLVDRALTEAFF	TGCGCCAGCAGCTTGGTGGACAGGGCATTGACTGAAGCTTTCTTT	TRBV5-1	TRBJ1-1	TRBD1	-
CASSNLAGVTYGYTF	TGTGCCAGTAGTAATCTGGCAGGCGTTACATATGGCTACACCTTC	TRBV19	TRBJ1-2	-	-
CASSPSTGALQTANTGELFF	TGTGCCAGCTCACCATCAACAGGGGCGCTACAAACGGCGAACACCGGGGAGCTGTTTTTT	TRBV18	TRBJ2-2	TRBD1	-
CASSLWVPKMNTEAFF	TGTGCCAGCTCCCTTTGGGTTCCAAAAATGAACACTGAAGCTTTCTTT	TRBV18	TRBJ1-1	-	once
CASSLGGGIRSAFF	TGTGCCAGCAGCTTAGGTGGGGGGATTCGTTCAGCTTTCTTT	TRBV7-8	TRBJ1-1	-	-
CASSLPGGVARLKETQYF	TGTGCCAGCAGCTTGCCCGGGGGCGTGGCCCGATTAAAAGAGACCCAGTACTTC	TRBV5-6	TRBJ2-5	-	-
CASNERLNTEAFF	TGTGCCAGCAATGAGCGACTGAACACTGAAGCTTTCTTT	TRBV28	TRBJ1-1	-	once
CATSRDIRGIDGYTF	TGTGCCACCAGCAGAGATATCCGAGGGATCGATGGCTACACCTTC	TRBV15	TRBJ1-2	-	-